The present entry profiles one T cell receptor (beta chain) with its context. Antigen specificity is unknown. Original data processing: In the immunoSEQ data, sequences were junction-only and lacked quality scores, so filtering differed. Clones were sequenced by immunoSEQ multiplex PCR, and TCRdb holds only the in-frame ones, with some missing. Clone size and V and J calls were adopted from that table, with D and trimming inferred from the DNA. This repertoire shows more than 400,000 clones, around 96% found once; its top ten account for about 0.06%. This record belongs to a study of shared clonotypes between healthy human individuals. For the study at large: Plates per donor: three CD4 naive, three CD4 memory, two CD8 naive, one CD8 memory. Study results and limitations: It was the non-shared clonotypes that had lower generation probabilities than clonotypes shared by all four donors.

This CDR3 has 13 amino acids. Germline V gene data show CDR1 as SGHNT and CDR2 as YENEEA. After removal of 1 base from V and 6 bases from J, the junction contained 0 bases not matched to a gene. This TCR came from a woman under 40 in good health. Sequencing input: naive CD4+ T cells sorted from blood. Described subset: CD45RA+ positively selected. The rearrangement links TRBV11-3 to TRBJ2-1; TRBD1 aligns across 7 bases. The CDR3 loop is CASSLGTGNEQFF. CDR3 DNA: TGTGCCAGCAGCTTAGGGACAGGCAATGAGCAGTTCTTC.